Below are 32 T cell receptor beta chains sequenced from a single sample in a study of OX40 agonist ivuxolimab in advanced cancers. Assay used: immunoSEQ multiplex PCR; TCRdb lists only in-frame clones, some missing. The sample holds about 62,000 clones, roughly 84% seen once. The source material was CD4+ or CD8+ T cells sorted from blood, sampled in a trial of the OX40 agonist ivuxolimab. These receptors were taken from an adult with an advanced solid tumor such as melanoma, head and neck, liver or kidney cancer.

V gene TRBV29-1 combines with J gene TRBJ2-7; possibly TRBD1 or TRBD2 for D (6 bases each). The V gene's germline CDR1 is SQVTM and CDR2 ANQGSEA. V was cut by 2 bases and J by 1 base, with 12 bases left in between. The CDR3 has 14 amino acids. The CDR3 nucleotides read TGCAGCGTTGAATTGGGGGGCCCGTCCTACGAGCAGTACTTC. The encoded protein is CSVELGGPSYEQYF.

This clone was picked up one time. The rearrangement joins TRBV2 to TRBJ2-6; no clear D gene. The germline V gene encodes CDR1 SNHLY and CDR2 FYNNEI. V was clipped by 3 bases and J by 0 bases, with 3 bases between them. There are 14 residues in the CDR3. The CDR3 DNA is TGTGCCAGCAGTGACCTCTCTGGGGCCAACGTCCTGACTTTC. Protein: CASSDLSGANVLTF.

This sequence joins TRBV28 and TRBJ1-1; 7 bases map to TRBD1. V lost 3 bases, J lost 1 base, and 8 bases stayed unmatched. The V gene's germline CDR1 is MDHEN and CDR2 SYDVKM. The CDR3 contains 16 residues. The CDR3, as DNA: TGTGCCAGCAGTTTCGGGGCAGGGGGTCGGAACACTGAAGCTTTCTTT. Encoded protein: CASSFGAGGRNTEAFF.

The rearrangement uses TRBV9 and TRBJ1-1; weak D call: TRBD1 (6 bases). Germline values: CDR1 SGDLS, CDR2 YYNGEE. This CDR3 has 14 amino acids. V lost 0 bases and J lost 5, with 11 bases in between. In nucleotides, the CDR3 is TGTGCCAGCAGCGTAGCAGGGGATTATACTGAAGCTTTCTTT. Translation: CASSVAGDYTEAFF.

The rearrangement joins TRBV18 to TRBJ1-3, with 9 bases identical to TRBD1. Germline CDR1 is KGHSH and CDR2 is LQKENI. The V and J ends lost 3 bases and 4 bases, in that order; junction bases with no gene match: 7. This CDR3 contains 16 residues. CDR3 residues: CASSPDRGWRGNTIYF. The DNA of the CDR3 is TGTGCCAGCTCACCCGACAGGGGGTGGCGAGGAAACACCATATATTTT.

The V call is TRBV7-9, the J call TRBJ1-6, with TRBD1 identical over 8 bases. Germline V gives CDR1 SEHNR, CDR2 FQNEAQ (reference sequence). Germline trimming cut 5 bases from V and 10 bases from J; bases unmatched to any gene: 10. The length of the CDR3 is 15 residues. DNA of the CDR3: TGTGCCAGCAGCAGCGGACAGGGTGATTTGTCACCCCTCCACTTT. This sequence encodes CASSSGQGDLSPLHF.

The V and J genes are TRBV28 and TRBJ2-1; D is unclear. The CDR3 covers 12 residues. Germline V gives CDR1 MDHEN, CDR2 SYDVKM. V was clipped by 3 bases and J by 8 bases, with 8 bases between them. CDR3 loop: CASSFFGYEQFF. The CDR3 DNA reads TGTGCCAGCAGTTTTTTTGGCTATGAGCAGTTCTTC. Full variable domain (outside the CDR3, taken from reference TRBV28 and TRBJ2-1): DVKVTQSSRYLVKRTGEKVFLECVQDMDHENMFWYRQDPGLGLRLIYFSYDVKMKEKGDIPEGYSVSREKKERFSLILESASTNQTSMYLCASSFFGYEQFFGPGTRLTVL.

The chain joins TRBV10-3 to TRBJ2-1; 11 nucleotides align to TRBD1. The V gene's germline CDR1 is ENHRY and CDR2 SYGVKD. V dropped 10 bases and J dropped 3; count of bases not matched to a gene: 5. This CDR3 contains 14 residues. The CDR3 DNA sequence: TGTGCCACGATGGGACAGGGGGACTACAATGAGCAGTTCTTC. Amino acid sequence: CATMGQGDYNEQFF.

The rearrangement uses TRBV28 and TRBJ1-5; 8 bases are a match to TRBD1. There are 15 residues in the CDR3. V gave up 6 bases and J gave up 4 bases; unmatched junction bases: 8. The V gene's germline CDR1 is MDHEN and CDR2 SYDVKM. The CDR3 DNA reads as TGTGCCAGCAGCCCTGACAGGGGTTGGAATCAGCCCCAGCATTTT. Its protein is CASSPDRGWNQPQHF. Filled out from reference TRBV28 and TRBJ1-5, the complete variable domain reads DVKVTQSSRYLVKRTGEKVFLECVQDMDHENMFWYRQDPGLGLRLIYFSYDVKMKEKGDIPEGYSVSREKKERFSLILESASTNQTSMYLCASSPDRGWNQPQHFGDGTRLSIL.

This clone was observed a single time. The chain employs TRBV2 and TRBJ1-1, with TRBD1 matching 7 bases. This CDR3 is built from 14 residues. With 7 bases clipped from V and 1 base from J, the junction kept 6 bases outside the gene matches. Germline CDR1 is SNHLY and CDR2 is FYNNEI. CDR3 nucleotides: TGTGCCAGCACCATGACAGGGAGGAACACTGAAGCTTTCTTT. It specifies CASTMTGRNTEAFF.

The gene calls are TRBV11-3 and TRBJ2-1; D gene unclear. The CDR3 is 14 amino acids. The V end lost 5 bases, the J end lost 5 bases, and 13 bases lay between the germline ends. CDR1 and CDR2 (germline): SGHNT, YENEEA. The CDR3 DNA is TGTGCCAGCAGCCCGCAAGGGCAGGACAATGAGCAGTTCTTC. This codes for CASSPQGQDNEQFF.

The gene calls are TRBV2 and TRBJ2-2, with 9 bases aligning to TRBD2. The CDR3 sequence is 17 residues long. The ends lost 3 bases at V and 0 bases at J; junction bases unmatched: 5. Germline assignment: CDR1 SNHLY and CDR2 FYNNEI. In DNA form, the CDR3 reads TGTGCCAGCAGTGACAGGTTAGCGGGAGCGAACACCGGGGAGCTGTTTTTT. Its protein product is CASSDRLAGANTGELFF.

DNA for the CDR3: TGCGCCAGCAGCTTGGGTCCCTTGACAGGGCGGGCCACTGAAGCTTTCTTT. As protein: CASSLGPLTGRATEAFF. The chain has TRBV5-1 and TRBJ1-1, with TRBD1 identical over 7 bases. The CDR3 consists of 17 residues. V trimming: 0 bases; J trimming: 4 bases; junction bases outside the gene matches: 12. Germline CDR1 SGHRS, CDR2 YFSETQ.

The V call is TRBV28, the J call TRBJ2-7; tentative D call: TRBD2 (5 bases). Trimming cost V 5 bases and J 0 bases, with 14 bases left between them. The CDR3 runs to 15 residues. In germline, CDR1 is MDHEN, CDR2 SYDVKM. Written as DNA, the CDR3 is TGTGCCAGCAGTCCCCTCGAGGGATACTCCTACGAGCAGTACTTC. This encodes CASSPLEGYSYEQYF.

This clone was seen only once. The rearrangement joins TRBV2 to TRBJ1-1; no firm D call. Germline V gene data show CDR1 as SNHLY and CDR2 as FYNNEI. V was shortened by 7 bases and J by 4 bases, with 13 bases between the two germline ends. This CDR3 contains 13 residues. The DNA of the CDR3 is TGTGCCAGCAAAGGACCTTCAGGCACTGAAGCTTTCTTT. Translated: CASKGPSGTEAFF.

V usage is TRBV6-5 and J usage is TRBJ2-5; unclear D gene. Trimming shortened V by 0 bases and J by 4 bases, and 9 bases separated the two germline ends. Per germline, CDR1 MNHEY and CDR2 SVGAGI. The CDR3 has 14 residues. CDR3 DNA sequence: TGTGCCAGCAGTTACTCCAATCGAGGAGAGACCCAGTACTTC. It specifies CASSYSNRGETQYF.

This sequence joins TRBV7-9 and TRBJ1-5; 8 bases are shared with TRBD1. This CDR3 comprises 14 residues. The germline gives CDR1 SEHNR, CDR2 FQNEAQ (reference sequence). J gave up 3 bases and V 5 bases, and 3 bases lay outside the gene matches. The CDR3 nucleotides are TGTGCCAGCAGCAAGGGACAGGCCAATCAGCCCCAGCATTTT. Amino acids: CASSKGQANQPQHF. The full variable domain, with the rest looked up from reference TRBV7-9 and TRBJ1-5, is DTGVSQNPRHKITKRGQNVTFRCDPISEHNRLYWYRQTLGQGPEFLTYFQNEAQLEKSRLLSDRFSAERPKGSFSTLEIQRTEQGDSAMYLCASSKGQANQPQHFGDGTRLSIL.

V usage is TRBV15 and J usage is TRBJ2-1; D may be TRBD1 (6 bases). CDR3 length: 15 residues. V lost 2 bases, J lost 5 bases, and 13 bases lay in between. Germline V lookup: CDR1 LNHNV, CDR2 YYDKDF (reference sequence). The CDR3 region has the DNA TGTGCCACCAGCAGAAGACGAGGGGGAGACAATGAGCAGTTCTTC. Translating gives CATSRRRGGDNEQFF. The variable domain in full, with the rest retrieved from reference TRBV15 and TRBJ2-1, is DAMVIQNPRYQVTQFGKPVTLSCSQTLNHNVMYWYQQKSSQAPKLLFHYYDKDFNNEADTPDNFQSRRPNTSFCFLDIRSPGLGDTAMYLCATSRRRGGDNEQFFGPGTRLTVL.

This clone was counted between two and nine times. The CDR3 region is CASSVDRVAYEQYF. The CDR3 DNA sequence: TGTGCCAGCAGCGTAGACAGGGTGGCCTACGAGCAGTACTTC. This rearrangement joins TRBV9 to TRBJ2-7; possible D gene TRBD1, 6 bases. CDR3 length equals 14 residues. In germline, CDR1 is SGDLS, CDR2 YYNGEE. V gave up 0 bases and J gave up 2 bases, with 9 bases separating them.

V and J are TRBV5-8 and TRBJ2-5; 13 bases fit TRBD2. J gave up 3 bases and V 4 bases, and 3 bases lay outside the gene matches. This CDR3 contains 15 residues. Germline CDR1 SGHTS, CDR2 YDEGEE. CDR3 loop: CASSPGTSGEETQYF. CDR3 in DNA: TGTGCCAGCAGCCCCGGGACTAGCGGGGAAGAGACCCAGTACTTC. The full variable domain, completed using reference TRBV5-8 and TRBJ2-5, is EAGVTQSPTHLIKTRGQQATLRCSPISGHTSVYWYQQALGLGLQFLLWYDEGEERNRGNFPPRFSGRQFPNYSSELNVNALELEDSALYLCASSPGTSGEETQYFGPGTRLLVL.

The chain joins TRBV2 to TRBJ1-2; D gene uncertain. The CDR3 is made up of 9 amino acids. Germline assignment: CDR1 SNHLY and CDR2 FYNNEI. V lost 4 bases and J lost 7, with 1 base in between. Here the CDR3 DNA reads TGTGCCAGCAGTGGTGGCTACACCTTC. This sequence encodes CASSGGYTF.

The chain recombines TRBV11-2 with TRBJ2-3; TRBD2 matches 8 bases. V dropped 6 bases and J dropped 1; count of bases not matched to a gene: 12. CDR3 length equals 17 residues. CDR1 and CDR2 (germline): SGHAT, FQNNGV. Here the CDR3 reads CASRPGQREFGTDTQYF. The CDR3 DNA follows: TGTGCCAGCAGACCAGGACAGCGGGAGTTCGGCACAGATACGCAGTATTTT. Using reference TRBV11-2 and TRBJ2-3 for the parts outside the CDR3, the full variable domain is EAGVAQSPRYKIIEKRQSVAFWCNPISGHATLYWYQQILGQGPKLLIQFQNNGVVDDSQLPKDRFSAERLKGVDSTLKIQPAKLEDSAVYLCASRPGQREFGTDTQYFGPGTRLTVL.

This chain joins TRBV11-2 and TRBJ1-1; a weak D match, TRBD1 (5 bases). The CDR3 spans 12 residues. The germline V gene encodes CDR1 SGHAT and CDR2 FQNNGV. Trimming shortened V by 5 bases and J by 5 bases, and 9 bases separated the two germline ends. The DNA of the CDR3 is TGTGCCAGCAGCCGAGGGGTGACTGAAGCTTTCTTT. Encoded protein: CASSRGVTEAFF.

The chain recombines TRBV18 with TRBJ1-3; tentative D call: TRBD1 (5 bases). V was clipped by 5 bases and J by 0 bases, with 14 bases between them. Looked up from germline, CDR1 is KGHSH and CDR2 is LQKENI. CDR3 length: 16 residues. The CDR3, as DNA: TGTGCCAGCTCAAGAGAAGCGCAGGGCTCTGGAAACACCATATATTTT. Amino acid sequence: CASSREAQGSGNTIYF.

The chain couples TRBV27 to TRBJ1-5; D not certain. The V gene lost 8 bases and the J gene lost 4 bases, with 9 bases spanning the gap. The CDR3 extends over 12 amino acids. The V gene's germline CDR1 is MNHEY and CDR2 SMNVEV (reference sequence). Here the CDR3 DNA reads TGTGCCAGCGGCCGTGTGAATCAGCCCCAGCATTTT. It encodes CASGRVNQPQHF.

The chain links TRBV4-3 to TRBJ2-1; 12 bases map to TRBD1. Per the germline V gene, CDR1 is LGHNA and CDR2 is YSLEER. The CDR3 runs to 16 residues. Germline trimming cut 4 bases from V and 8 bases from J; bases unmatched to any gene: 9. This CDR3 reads CASSRGQGASWDEQFF. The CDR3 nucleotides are TGCGCCAGCAGCCGGGGACAGGGGGCTAGTTGGGATGAGCAGTTCTTC.

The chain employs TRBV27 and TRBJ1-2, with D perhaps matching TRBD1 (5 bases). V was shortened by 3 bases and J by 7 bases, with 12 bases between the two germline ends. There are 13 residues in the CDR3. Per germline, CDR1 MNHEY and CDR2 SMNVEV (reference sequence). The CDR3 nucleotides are TGTGCCAGCAGTTTCCAACCCCAGGGTGGCTACACCTTC. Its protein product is CASSFQPQGGYTF.

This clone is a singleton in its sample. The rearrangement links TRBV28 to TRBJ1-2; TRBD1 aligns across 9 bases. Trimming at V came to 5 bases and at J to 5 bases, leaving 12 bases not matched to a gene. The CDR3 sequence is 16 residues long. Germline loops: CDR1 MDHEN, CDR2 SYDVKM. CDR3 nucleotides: TGTGCCAGCAGTATACAGGGGGCGATCCTTGGATATGGCTACACCTTC. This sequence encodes CASSIQGAILGYGYTF.

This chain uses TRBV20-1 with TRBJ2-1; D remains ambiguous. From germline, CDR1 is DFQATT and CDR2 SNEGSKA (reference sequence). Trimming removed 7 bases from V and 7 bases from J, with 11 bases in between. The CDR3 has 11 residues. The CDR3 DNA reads TGCAGTGTTCCCGTCCGGAATGAGCAGTTCTTC. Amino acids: CSVPVRNEQFF.

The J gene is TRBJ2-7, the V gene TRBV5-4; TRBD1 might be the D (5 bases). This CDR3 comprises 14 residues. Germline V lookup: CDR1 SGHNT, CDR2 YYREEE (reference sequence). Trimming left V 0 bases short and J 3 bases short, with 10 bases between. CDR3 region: CASSLDQGGYEQYF. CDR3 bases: TGTGCCAGCAGCTTGGATCAGGGTGGCTACGAGCAGTACTTC.

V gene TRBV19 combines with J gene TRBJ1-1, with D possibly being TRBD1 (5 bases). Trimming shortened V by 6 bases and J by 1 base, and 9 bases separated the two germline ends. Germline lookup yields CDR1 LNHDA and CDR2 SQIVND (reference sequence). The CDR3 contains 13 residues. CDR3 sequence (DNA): TGTGCCAGTAGGGGGGTTGGGAACACTGAAGCTTTCTTT. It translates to CASRGVGNTEAFF.

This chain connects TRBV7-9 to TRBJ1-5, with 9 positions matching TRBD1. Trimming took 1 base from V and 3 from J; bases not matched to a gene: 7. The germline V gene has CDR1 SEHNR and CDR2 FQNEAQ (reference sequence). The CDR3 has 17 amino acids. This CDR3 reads CASSLGGTGSFNQPQHF. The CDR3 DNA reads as TGTGCCAGCAGCTTAGGCGGGACAGGGTCCTTCAATCAGCCCCAGCATTTT.